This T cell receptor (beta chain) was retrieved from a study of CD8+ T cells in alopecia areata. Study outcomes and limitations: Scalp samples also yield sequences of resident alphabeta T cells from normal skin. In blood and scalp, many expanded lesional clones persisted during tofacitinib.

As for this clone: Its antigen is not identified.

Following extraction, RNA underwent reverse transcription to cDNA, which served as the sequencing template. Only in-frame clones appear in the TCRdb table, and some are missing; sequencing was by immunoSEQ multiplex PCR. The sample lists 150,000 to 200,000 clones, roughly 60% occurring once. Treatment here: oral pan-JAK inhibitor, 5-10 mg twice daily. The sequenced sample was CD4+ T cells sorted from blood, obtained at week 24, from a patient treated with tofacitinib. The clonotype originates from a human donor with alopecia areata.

CDR3 sequence reads: CASRSESLPLHF. CDR3 sequence (DNA): TGTGCCAGCAGGTCCGAGTCTCTACCCCTCCACTTT. V and J are TRBV7-9 and TRBJ1-6; no firm D call. V dropped 6 bases and J dropped 12 bases, with 12 bases sitting between them. Per germline, CDR1 SEHNR and CDR2 FQNEAQ (reference sequence). The CDR3 length is 12 residues.